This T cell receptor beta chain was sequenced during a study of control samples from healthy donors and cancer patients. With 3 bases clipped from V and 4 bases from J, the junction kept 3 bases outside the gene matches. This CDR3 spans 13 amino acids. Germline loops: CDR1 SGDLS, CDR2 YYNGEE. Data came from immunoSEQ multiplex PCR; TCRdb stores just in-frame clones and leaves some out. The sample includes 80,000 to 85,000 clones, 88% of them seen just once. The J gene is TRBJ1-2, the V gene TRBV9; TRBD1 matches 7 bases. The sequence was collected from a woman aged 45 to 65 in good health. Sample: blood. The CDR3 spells CASSANRGYGYTF. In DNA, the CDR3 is TGTGCCAGCAGCGCGAACAGGGGCTATGGCTACACCTTC.